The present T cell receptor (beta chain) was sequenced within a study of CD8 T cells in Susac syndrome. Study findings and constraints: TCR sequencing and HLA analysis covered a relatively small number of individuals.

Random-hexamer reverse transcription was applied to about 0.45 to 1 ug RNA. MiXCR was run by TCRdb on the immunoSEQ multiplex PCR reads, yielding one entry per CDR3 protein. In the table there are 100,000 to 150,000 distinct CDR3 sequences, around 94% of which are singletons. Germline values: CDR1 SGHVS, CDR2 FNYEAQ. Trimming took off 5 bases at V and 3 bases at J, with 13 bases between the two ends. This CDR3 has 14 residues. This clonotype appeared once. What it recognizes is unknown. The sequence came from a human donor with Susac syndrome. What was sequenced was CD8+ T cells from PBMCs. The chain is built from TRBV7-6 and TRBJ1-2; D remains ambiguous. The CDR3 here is CASSLGSGDYGYTF. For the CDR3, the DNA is TGTGCCAGCAGCCTAGGATCTGGGGACTATGGCTACACCTTC.